One and the same sample provided the 3 T cell receptor beta chains below, sequenced in a study of monozygotic twins with cystic fibrosis. The table came from immunoSEQ multiplex PCR; TCRdb's copy has only in-frame clones and leaves some out. The table lists around 33,000 clones, under 90% of them singletons. The specimen sequenced was blood. Receptors originate from a girl aged 2 to 9 with cystic fibrosis.

This chain links TRBV5-1 with TRBJ1-1, with no clear D. Trimming stripped 1 base from V and 0 bases from J, with 7 bases between. Germline V lookup: CDR1 SGHRS, CDR2 YFSETQ. The length of the CDR3 is 14 residues. For the CDR3, the DNA is TGCGCCAGCAGCTTGACAGTGGTGAACACTGAAGCTTTCTTT. This sequence encodes CASSLTVVNTEAFF. Combining the CDR3 with reference TRBV5-1 and TRBJ1-1 gives the whole variable domain KAGVTQTPRYLIKTRGQQVTLSCSPISGHRSVSWYQQTPGQGLQFLFEYFSETQRNKGNFPGRFSGRQFSNSRSEMNVSTLELGDSALYLCASSLTVVNTEAFFGQGTRLTVV.

The DNA of the CDR3 is TGTGCCAGCAGGACACTAACAGTCTACAATGAGCAGTTCTTC. Its translation: CASRTLTVYNEQFF. This rearrangement joins TRBV6-1 to TRBJ2-1; D is unresolved. CDR1 MNHNS and CDR2 SASEGT come from the germline V gene. This CDR3 region has 14 residues. Trimming removed 6 bases at V and 3 bases at J, with 12 bases between.

This rearrangement joins TRBV29-1 to TRBJ2-1, with D possibly being TRBD2 (5 bases). The CDR3 has 12 amino acids. CDR1 is SQVTM and CDR2 is ANQGSEA in the germline V gene. V lost 3 bases, J lost 6 bases, and 9 bases lay in between. For the CDR3, the DNA is TGCAGCGTTGAGACGGGGTTCAATGAGCAGTTCTTC. It yields the protein CSVETGFNEQFF.